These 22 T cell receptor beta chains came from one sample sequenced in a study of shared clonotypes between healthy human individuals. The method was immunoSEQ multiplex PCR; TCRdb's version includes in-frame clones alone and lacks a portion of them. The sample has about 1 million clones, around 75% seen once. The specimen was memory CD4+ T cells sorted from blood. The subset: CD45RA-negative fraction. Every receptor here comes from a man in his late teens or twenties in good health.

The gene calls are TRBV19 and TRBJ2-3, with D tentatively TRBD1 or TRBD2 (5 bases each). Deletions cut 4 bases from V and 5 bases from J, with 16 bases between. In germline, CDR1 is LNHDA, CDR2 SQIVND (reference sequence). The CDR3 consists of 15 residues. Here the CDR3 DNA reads TGTGCCAGTAGTAGAGTGGAGAGAGGGGTAGATACGCAGTATTTT. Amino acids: CASSRVERGVDTQYF.

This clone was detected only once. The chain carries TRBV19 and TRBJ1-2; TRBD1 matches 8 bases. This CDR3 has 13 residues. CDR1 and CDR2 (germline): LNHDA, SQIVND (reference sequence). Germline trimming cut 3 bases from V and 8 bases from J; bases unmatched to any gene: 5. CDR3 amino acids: CASSMDRAGGYTF. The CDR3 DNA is TGTGCCAGTAGTATGGACAGGGCGGGAGGCTACACCTTC.

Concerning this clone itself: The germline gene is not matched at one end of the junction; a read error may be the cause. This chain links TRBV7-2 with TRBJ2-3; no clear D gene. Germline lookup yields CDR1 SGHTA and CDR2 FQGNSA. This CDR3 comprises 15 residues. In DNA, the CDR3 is TGTGCCGGCAGCTTAGCCGGTCGGGTCACAGATACGCAGTATTTT. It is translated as CAGSLAGRVTDTQYF.

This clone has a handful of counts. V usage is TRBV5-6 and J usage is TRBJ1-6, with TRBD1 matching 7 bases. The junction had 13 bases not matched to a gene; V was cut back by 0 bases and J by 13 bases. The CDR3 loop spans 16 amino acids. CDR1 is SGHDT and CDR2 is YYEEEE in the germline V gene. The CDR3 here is CASSLVISGRGMPLHF. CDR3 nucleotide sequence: TGTGCCAGCAGCTTGGTTATTTCTGGCAGGGGGATGCCCCTCCACTTT.

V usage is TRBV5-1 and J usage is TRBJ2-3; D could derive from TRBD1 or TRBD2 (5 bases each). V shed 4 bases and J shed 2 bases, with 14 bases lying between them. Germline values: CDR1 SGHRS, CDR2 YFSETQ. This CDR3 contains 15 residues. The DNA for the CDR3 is TGCGCCAGCAGCCCGGGACGACCCCTCACAGATACGCAGTATTTT. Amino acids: CASSPGRPLTDTQYF.

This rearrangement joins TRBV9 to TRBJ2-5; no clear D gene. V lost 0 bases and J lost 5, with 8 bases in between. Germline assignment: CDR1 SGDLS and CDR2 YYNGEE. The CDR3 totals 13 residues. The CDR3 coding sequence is TGTGCCAGCAGCGTAGGCGCCTCGGAGACCCAGTACTTC. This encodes CASSVGASETQYF.

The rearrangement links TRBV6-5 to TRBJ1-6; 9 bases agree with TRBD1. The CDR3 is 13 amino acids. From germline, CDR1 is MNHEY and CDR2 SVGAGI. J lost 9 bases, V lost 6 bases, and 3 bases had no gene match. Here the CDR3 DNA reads TGTGCCAGCAGACAGACAGGGGGTTCACCCCTCCACTTT. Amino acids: CASRQTGGSPLHF.

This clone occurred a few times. The DNA of the CDR3 is TGTGCCAGCAGCGGCCGGGACATATGGAATGAAAAACTGTTTTTT. Translating gives CASSGRDIWNEKLFF. This chain connects TRBV9 to TRBJ1-4, with a tentative D call TRBD1 (6 bases). V lost 3 bases to trimming and J lost 5 bases, with 14 bases between them. CDR3 length equals 15 residues. Germline loops: CDR1 SGDLS, CDR2 YYNGEE.

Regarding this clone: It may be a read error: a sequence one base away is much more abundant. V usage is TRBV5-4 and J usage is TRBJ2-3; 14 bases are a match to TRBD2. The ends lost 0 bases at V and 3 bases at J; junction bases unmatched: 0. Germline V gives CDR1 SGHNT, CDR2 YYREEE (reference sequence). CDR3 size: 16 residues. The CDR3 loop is CASSLGLAGGTDTQYF. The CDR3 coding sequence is TGTGCCAGCAGCTTGGGACTAGCGGGAGGGACAGATACGCAGTATTTT.

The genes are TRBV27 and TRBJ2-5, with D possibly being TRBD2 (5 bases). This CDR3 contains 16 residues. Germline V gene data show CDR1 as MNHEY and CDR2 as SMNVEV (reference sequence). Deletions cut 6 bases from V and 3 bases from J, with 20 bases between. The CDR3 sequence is CASSLDWRLREETQYF. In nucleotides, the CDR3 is TGTGCCAGCAGCTTAGATTGGCGGTTGAGGGAAGAGACCCAGTACTTC.

The CDR3 bases are TGTGCCAGCAGCCCGGGACAGGGGGCGACCGGGGAGCTGTTTTTT. Translation gives CASSPGQGATGELFF. The chain links TRBV11-3 to TRBJ2-2, with TRBD1 identical over 12 bases. Germline assignment: CDR1 SGHNT and CDR2 YENEEA. J was trimmed by 5 bases and V by 5 bases; bases with no gene match: 3. CDR3 length equals 15 residues.

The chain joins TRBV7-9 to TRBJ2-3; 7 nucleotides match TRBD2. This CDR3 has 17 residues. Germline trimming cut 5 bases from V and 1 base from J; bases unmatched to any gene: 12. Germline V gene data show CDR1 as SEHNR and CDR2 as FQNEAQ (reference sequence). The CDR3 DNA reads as TGTGCCAGCAGCCCATTCCGGCGGGAGACTCGCACAGATACGCAGTATTTT. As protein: CASSPFRRETRTDTQYF.

This CDR3 reads CASSYSQRGDTQYF. The CDR3 region has the DNA TGTGCCAGCAGTTACTCCCAAAGGGGAGATACGCAGTATTTT. The chain couples TRBV6-6 to TRBJ2-3; perhaps TRBD1 as D (5 bases). The CDR3 spans 14 residues. Trimming pared 0 bases from V and 5 bases from J, leaving 9 bases between. Germline values: CDR1 MNHNY, CDR2 SVGAGI (reference sequence).

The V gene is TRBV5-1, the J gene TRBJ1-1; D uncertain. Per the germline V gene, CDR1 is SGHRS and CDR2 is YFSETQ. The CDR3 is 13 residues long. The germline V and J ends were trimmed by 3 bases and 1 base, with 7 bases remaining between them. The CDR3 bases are TGCGCCAGCAGCTATGACAAGAACACTGAAGCTTTCTTT. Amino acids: CASSYDKNTEAFF.

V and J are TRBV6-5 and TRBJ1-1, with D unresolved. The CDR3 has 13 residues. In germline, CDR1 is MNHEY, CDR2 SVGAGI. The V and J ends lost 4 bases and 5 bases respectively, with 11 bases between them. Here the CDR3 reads CASSSRGLTEAFF. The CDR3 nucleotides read TGTGCCAGCAGTTCCCGTGGGTTGACTGAAGCTTTCTTT.

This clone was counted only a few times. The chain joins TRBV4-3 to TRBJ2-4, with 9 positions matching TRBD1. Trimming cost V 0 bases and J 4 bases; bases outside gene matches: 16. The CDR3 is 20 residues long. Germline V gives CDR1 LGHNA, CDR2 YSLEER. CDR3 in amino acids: CASSQDSGSAQQGAKNIQYF. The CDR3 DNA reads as TGCGCCAGCAGCCAAGATAGTGGGTCGGCGCAACAGGGGGCTAAAAACATTCAGTACTTC.

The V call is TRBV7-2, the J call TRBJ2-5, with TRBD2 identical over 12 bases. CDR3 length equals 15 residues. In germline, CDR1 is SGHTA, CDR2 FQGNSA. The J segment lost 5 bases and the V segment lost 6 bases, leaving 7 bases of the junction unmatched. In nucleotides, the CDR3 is TGTGCCAGCAGTCGACTAGCGGGAGTCTTGGAGACCCAGTACTTC. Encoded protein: CASSRLAGVLETQYF.

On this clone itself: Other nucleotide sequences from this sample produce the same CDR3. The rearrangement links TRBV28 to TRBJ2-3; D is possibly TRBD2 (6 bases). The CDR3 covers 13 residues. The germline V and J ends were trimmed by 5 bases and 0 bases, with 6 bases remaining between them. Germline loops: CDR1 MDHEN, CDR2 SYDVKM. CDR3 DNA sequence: TGTGCCAGCAGTGGGGGGAGCACAGATACGCAGTATTTT. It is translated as CASSGGSTDTQYF.

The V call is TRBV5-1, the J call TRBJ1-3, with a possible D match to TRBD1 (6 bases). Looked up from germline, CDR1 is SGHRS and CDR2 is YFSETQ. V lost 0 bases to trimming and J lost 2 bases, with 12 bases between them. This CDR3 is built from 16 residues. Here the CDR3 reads CASSLEAGETGNTIYF. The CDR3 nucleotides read TGCGCCAGCAGCTTGGAAGCAGGGGAGACTGGAAACACCATATATTTT.

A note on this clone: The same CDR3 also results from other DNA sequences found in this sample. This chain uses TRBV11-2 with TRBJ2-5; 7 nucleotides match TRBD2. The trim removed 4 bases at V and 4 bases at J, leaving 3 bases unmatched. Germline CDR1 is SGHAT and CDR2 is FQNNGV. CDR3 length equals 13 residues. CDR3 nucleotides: TGTGCCAGCAGCTCGGGGGGACCAGAGACCCAGTACTTC. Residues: CASSSGGPETQYF. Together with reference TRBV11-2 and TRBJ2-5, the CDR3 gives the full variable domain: EAGVAQSPRYKIIEKRQSVAFWCNPISGHATLYWYQQILGQGPKLLIQFQNNGVVDDSQLPKDRFSAERLKGVDSTLKIQPAKLEDSAVYLCASSSGGPETQYFGPGTRLLVL.

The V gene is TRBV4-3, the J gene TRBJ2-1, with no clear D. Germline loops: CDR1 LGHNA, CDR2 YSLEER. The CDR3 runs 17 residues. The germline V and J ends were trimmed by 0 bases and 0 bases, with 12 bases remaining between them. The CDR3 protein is CASSQDRAMSSYNEQFF. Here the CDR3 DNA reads TGCGCCAGCAGCCAAGATCGTGCTATGAGCTCCTACAATGAGCAGTTCTTC.

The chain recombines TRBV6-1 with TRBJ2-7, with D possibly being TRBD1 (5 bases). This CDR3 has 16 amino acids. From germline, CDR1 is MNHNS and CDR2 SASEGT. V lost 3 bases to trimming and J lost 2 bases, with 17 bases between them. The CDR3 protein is CASSELQQGTAYEQYF. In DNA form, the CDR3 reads TGTGCCAGCAGTGAGCTGCAGCAGGGAACGGCCTACGAGCAGTACTTC.